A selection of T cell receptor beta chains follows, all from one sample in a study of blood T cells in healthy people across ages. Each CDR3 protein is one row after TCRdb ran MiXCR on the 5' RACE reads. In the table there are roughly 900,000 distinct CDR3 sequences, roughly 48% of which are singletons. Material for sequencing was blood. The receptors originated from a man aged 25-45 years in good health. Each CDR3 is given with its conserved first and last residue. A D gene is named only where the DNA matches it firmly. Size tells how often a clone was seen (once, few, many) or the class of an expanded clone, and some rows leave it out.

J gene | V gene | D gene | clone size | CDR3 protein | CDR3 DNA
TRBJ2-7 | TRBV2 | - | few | CASSDQGRAYEQYF | TGTGCCAGCAGTGACCAGGGGAGAGCCTACGAGCAGTACTTC
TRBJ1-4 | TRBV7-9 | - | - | CASSFRGSATNEKLFF | TGTGCCAGCAGCTTCAGGGGTTCGGCCACTAATGAAAAACTGTTTTTT
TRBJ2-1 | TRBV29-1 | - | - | CSVHRVNEQFF | TGCAGCGTCCACAGGGTCAATGAGCAGTTCTTC
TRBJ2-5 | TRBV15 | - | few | CATSVGGYQETQYF | TGTGCCACCAGCGTAGGGGGTTACCAAGAGACCCAGTACTTC
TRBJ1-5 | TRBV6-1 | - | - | CASSEGRGNQPQHF | TGTGCCAGCAGTGAGGGAAGGGGCAATCAGCCCCAGCATTTT
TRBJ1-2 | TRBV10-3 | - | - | CAISLTGGNYGYTF | TGTGCCATCAGTTTGACCGGTGGGAACTATGGCTACACCTTC
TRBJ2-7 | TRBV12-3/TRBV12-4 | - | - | CASRMTGSSYEQYF | TGTGCCAGCAGGATGACCGGGTCCTCCTACGAGCAGTACTTC
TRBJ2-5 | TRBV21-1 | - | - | CASNLSGGALKSMKTQYF | TGTGCCAGCAATCTTAGCGGGGGGGCCTTGAAGTCAATGAAGACCCAGTACTTC
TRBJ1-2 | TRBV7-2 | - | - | CASTQDSYGYTF | TGTGCCAGCACCCAGGACAGCTATGGCTACACCTTC
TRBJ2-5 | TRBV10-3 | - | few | CAISEPGTALQETQYF | TGTGCCATCAGTGAACCCGGGACTGCACTCCAAGAGACCCAGTACTTC
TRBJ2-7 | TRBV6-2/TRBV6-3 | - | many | CASNDRRAAYEQYF | TGTGCCAGCAATGACCGCAGGGCGGCCTACGAGCAGTACTTC
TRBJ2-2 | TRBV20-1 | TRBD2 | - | CSASRLAGYANTGELFF | TGCAGTGCTAGCAGGCTAGCGGGGTACGCGAACACCGGGGAGCTGTTTTTT
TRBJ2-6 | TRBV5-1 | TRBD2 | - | CASSLASGRAGANVLTF | TGCGCCAGCAGCTTGGCTAGCGGGAGGGCTGGGGCCAACGTCCTGACTTTC
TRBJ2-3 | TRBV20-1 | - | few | CSARPGSGTDTQYF | TGCAGTGCCCGGCCGGGGTCGGGCACAGATACGCAGTATTTT
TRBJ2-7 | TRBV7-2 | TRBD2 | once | CASSLNPSGPYEQYF | TGTGCCAGCAGCTTAAACCCTAGCGGACCCTACGAGCAGTACTTC
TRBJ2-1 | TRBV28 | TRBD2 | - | CASQLAGYNEQFF | TGTGCCAGCCAACTAGCGGGATACAATGAGCAGTTCTTC
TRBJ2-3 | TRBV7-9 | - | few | CASSYTGAELRDTQYF | TGTGCCAGCAGTTATACAGGTGCCGAATTGCGTGATACGCAGTATTTT
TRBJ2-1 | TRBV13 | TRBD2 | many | CASSLLTSGGPEQFF | TGTGCCAGCAGCTTATTAACTAGCGGGGGGCCTGAGCAGTTCTTC
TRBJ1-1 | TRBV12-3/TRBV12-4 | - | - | CASSVRTASEAFF | TGTGCCAGCAGTGTAAGGACAGCAAGTGAAGCTTTCTTT
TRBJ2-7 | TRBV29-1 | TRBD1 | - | CSVGDRGRAQYF | TGCAGCGTGGGGGACAGGGGTCGTGCCCAGTACTTC
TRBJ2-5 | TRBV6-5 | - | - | CASSQSSLQETQYF | TGTGCCAGCAGTCAAAGCAGCCTCCAAGAGACCCAGTACTTC
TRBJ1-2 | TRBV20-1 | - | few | CSADERVRGYTF | TGCAGTGCCGACGAAAGGGTTCGCGGCTACACCTTC
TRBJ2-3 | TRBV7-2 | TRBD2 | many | CASSYVGGVSTDTQYF | TGTGCCAGCAGTTATGTGGGGGGGGTTAGCACAGATACGCAGTATTTT
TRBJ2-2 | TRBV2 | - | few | CASSDPDRNTGELFF | TGTGCCAGCAGTGACCCGGACAGGAACACCGGGGAGCTGTTTTTT
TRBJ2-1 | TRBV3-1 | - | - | CASSQEGPAYNEQFF | TGTGCCAGCAGCCAAGAGGGCCCCGCTTACAATGAGCAGTTCTTC
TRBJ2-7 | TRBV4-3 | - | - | CASNQQPDRAYEQYF | TGCGCCAGCAACCAACAACCCGACCGAGCCTACGAGCAGTACTTC
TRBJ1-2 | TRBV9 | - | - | CASSGGDGYGYTF | TGTGCCAGCAGCGGAGGGGACGGCTATGGCTACACCTTC
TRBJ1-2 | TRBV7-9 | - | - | CASSLRVGYTF | TGTGCCAGCAGCTTACGGGTTGGCTACACCTTC
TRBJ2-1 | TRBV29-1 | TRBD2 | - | CSVERTSGGAPYNEQFF | TGCAGCGTTGAGAGGACTAGCGGGGGGGCCCCCTACAATGAGCAGTTCTTC
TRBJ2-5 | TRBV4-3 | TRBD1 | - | CASSQDPPGGQGETQYF | TGCGCCAGCAGCCAAGATCCCCCAGGGGGTCAGGGAGAGACCCAGTACTTC
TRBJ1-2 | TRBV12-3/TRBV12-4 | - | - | CASIYRVGGYTF | TGTGCCAGCATCTACAGGGTCGGTGGCTACACCTTC
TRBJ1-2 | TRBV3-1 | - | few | CASSQGPGNYGYTF | TGTGCCAGCAGCCAAGGTCCGGGCAACTATGGCTACACCTTC
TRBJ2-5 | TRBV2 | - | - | CASGLPYETQYF | TGTGCCAGTGGACTACCGTATGAGACCCAGTACTTC
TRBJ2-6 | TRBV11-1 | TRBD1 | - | CASSVRQGVAGANVLTF | TGTGCCAGCAGCGTCCGACAGGGGGTAGCTGGGGCCAACGTCCTGACTTTC
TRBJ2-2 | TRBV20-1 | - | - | CSANRGTGELFF | TGCAGTGCTAACCGGGGCACCGGGGAGCTGTTTTTT
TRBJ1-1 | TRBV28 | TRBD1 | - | CASSLGGTGSSTEAFF | TGTGCCAGCAGTTTGGGGGGGACAGGGTCGAGCACTGAAGCTTTCTTT
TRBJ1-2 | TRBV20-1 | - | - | CSAAPGRNGYTF | TGCAGTGCTGCCCCCGGGCGGAATGGCTACACCTTC
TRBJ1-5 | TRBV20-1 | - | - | CSARPGTNQNQPQHF | TGCAGTGCTAGACCTGGGACAAACCAAAATCAGCCCCAGCATTTT
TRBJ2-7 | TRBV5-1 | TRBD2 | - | CASTLAGGPRSYNEQYF | TGCGCCAGCACCCTAGCGGGGGGGCCGCGCTCCTACAATGAGCAGTACTTC
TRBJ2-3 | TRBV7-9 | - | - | CASSLPRTDTQYF | TGTGCCAGCAGCTTGCCCCGAACAGATACGCAGTATTTT
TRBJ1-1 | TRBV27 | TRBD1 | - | CASRIQGDSEAFF | TGTGCCAGCAGGATTCAGGGGGACTCTGAAGCTTTCTTT
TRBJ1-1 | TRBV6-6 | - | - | CASDEAGGGGVAFF | TGTGCCAGCGACGAAGCGGGGGGCGGTGGCGTTGCTTTCTTT
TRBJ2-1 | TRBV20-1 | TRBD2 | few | CSAPSGLAGDNEQFF | TGCAGTGCTCCGAGTGGGCTAGCGGGGGACAATGAGCAGTTCTTC
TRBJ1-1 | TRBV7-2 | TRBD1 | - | CASSRERTGGAFF | TGTGCCAGCAGCCGAGAGAGGACAGGGGGAGCTTTCTTT
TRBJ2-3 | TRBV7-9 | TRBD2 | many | CASSKRGGLLKPPSRSDTQYF | TGTGCCAGCAGCAAGCGGGGGGGCCTACTGAAACCCCCATCGCGTTCGGATACGCAGTATTTT
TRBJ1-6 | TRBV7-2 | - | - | CASSLEAYSPLHF | TGTGCCAGCAGCTTAGAAGCCTATTCACCCCTCCACTTT
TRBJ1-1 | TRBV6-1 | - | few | CASSEGAYRLAFF | TGTGCCAGCAGTGAAGGGGCCTACAGGCTGGCTTTCTTT
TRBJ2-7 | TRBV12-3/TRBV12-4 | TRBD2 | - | CASRGGNAGSYEQYF | TGTGCCAGCAGGGGGGGGAACGCGGGCTCCTACGAGCAGTACTTC